This T cell receptor (beta chain) was recorded in a study of cytomegalovirus exposure and HLA in healthy donors. Use of 60 Vbeta and 13 Jbeta primers characterized the PCR. Assay: immunoSEQ multiplex PCR; the TCRdb copy retains only in-frame clones and omits some. Of approximately 100,000 clones in the sample, 55% to 65% were seen once. This CDR3 has 16 residues. Per germline, CDR1 SGHAT and CDR2 FQNNGV. V lost 2 bases to trimming and J lost 4 bases, with 17 bases between them. Only a few counts were recorded for this clone. The clonotype comes from a man under 40 in good health and CMV-seropositive. The chain combines TRBV11-2 with TRBJ1-2; D unclear. Sequenced: PBMCs. The DNA of the CDR3 is TGTGCCAGCAGCTTATCTCCCCCGGCAGCGCTCTATGGCTACACCTTC. Translated: CASSLSPPAALYGYTF.